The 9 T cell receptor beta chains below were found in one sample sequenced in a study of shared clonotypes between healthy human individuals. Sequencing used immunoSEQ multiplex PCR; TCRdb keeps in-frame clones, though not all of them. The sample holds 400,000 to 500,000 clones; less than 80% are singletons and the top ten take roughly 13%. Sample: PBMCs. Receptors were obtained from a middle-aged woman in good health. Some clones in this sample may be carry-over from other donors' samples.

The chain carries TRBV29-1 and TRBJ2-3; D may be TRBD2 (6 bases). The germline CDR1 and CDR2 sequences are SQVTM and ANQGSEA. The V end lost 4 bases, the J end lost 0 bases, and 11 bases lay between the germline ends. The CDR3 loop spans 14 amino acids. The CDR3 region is CSVAIAASTDTQYF. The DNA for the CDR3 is TGCAGCGTTGCAATAGCGGCTAGCACAGATACGCAGTATTTT.

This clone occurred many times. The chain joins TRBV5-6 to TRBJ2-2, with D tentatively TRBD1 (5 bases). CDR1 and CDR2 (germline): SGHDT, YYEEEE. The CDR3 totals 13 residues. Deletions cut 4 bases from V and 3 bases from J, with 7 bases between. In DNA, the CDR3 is TGTGCCAGCAGCCGACAGCACACCGGGGAGCTGTTTTTT. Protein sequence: CASSRQHTGELFF.

The CDR3 is CASSPRQDSMNTEAFF. The CDR3 nucleotides are TGCGCCAGCAGTCCCCGACAAGATTCCATGAACACTGAAGCTTTCTTT. V usage is TRBV5-1 and J usage is TRBJ1-1; no reliable D call. Germline values: CDR1 SGHRS, CDR2 YFSETQ. This CDR3 has 16 residues. The germline V and J ends were trimmed by 5 bases and 0 bases, with 17 bases remaining between them.

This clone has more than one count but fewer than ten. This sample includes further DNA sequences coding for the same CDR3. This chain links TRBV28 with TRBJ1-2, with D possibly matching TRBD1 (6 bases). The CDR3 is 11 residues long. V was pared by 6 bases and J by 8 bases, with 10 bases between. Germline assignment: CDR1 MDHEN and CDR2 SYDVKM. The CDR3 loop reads CASRQGVGYTF. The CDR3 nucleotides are TGTGCCAGCAGACAGGGAGTCGGCTACACCTTC.

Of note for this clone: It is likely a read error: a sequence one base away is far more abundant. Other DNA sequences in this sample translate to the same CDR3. CDR3 in DNA: TGTGCCAGTAGCTTAAGGGGGCCTAATGAAAAACTGTTTTTT. It codes for CASSLRGPNEKLFF. The V call is TRBV7-6, the J call TRBJ1-4, with TRBD1 matching 7 bases. Germline assignment: CDR1 SGHVS and CDR2 FNYEAQ. This CDR3 is 14 amino acids long.

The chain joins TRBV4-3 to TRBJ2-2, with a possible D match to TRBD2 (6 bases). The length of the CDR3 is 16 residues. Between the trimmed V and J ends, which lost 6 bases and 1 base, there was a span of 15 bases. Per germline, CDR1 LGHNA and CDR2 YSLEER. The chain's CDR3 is CASSRMTGENTGELFF. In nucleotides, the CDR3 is TGCGCCAGCAGTAGGATGACGGGAGAGAACACCGGGGAGCTGTTTTTT.

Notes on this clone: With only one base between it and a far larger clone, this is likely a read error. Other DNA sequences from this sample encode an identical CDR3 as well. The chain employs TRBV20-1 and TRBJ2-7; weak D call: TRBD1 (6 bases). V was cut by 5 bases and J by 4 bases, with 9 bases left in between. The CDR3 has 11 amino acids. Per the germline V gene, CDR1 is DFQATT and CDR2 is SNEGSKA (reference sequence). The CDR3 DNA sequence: TGCAGTGCTGGGGGCCCATACGAGCAGTACTTC. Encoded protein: CSAGGPYEQYF.

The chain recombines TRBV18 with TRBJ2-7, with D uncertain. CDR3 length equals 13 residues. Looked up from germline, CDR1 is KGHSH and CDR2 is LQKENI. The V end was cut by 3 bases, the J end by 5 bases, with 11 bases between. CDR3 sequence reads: CASSPVAANEQYF. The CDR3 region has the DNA TGTGCCAGCTCACCCGTCGCGGCCAACGAGCAGTACTTC.

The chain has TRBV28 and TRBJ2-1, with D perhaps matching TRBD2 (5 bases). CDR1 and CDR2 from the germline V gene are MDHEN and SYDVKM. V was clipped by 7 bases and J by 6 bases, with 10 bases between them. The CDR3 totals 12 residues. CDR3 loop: CASTDRGNEQFF. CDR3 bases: TGTGCCAGCACAGATCGGGGCAATGAGCAGTTCTTC.